This T cell receptor beta chain was recorded in a study of blood T cell repertoires in COVID-19. About the study: PBMCs, B-cell-depleted T cells, or T cells provided the cDNA or gDNA that made up the material.

Libraries were prepared by immunoSEQ multiplex PCR; TCRdb keeps only in-frame clonotypes and omits some of them. This table has about 400,000 clones, approximately 86% appearing once. The CDR3 covers 12 residues. V was clipped by 4 bases and J by 9 bases, with 12 bases between them. This sequence joins TRBV12-3 or TRBV12-4 and TRBJ1-2; no definite D call. The sequenced material came from peripheral blood. The TCR sequence derives from a woman between 55 and 75 years old with COVID-19, enrolled during active disease. The CDR3 loop is CASSSGRISYTF. CDR3 coding DNA: TGTGCCAGCAGTTCTGGCAGGATAAGCTACACCTTC.